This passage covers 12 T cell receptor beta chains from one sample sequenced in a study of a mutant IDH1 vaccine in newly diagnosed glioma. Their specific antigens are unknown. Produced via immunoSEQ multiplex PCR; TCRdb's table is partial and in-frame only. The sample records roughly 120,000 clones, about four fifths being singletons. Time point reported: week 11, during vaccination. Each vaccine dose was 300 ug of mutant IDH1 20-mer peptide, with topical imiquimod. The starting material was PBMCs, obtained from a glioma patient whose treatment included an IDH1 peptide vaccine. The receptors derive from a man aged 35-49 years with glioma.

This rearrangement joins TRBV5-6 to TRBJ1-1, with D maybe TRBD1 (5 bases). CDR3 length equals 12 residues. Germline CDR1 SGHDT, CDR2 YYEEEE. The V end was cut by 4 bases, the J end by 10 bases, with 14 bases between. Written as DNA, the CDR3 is TGTGCCAGCAGCCGCCGAGGGGAACGAGCTTTCTTT. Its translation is CASSRRGERAFF.

This chain's CDR3 is CASRETGIYEQYF. The CDR3 DNA reads as TGTGCCAGTAGGGAAACAGGGATCTACGAGCAGTACTTC. J is TRBJ2-7 and V is TRBV19; D perhaps matches TRBD1 (6 bases). Trimming pared 6 bases from V and 3 bases from J, leaving 12 bases between. This CDR3 is 13 amino acids long. The germline gives CDR1 LNHDA, CDR2 SQIVND (reference sequence).

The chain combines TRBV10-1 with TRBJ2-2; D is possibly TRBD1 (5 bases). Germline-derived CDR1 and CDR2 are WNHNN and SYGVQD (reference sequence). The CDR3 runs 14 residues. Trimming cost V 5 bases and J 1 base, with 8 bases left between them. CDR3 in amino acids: CASSRDRNTGELFF. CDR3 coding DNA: TGCGCCAGCAGTCGCGACAGGAACACCGGGGAGCTGTTTTTT.

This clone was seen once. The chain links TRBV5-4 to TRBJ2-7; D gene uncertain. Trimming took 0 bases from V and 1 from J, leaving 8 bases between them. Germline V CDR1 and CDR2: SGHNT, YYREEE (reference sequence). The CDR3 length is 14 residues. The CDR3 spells CASSLGAASYEQYF. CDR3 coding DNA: TGTGCCAGCAGCTTGGGGGCCGCTTCCTACGAGCAGTACTTC.

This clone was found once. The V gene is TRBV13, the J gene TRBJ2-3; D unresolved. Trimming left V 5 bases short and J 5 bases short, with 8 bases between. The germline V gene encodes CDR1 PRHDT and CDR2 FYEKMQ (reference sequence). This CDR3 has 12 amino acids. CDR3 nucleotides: TGTGCCAGCAGCCCCCCCGGAGATACGCAGTATTTT. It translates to CASSPPGDTQYF. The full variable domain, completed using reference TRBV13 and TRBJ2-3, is AAGVIQSPRHLIKEKRETATLKCYPIPRHDTVYWYQQGPGQDPQFLISFYEKMQSDKGSIPDRFSAQQFSDYHSELNMSSLELGDSALYFCASSPPGDTQYFGPGTRLTVL.

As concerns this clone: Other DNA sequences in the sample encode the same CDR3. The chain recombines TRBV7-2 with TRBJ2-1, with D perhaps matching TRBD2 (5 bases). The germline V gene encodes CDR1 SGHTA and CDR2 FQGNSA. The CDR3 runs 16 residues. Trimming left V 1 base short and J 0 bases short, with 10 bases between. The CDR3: CASSLVSGGSYNEQFF. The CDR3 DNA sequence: TGTGCCAGCAGCTTAGTAAGCGGAGGCTCCTACAATGAGCAGTTCTTC.

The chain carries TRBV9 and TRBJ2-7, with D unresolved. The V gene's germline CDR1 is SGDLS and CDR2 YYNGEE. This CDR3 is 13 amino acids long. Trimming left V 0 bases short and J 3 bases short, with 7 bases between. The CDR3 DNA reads TGTGCCAGCAGCGTAGCTTTGGGCTACGAGCAGTACTTC. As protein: CASSVALGYEQYF.

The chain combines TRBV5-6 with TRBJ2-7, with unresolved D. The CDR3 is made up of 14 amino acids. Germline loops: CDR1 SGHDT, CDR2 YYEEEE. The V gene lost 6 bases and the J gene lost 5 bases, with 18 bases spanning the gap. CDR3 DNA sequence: TGTGCCAGCACCCCTTGGGCTAGTCCCAACGAGCAGTACTTC. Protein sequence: CASTPWASPNEQYF. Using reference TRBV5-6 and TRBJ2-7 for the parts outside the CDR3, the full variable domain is DAGVTQSPTHLIKTRGQQVTLRCSPKSGHDTVSWYQQALGQGPQFIFQYYEEEERQRGNFPDRFSGHQFPNYSSELNVNALLLGDSALYLCASTPWASPNEQYFGPGTRLTVT.

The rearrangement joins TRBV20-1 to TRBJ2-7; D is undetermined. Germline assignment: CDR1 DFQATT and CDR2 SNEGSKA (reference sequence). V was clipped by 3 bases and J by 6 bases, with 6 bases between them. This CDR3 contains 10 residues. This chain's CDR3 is CSARQVEQYF. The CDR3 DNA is TGCAGTGCTAGGCAGGTCGAGCAGTACTTC.

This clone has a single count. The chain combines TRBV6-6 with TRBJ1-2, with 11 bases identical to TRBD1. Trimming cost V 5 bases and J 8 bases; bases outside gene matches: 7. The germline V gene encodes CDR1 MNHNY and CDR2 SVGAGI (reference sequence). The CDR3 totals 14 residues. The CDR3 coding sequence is TGTGCCAGCAGTCGACATGGACAGGGGGCCGGCTACACCTTC. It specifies CASSRHGQGAGYTF.

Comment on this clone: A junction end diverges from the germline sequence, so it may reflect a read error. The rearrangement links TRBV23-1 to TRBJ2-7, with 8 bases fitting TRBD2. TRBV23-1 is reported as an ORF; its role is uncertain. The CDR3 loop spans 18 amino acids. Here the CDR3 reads CASSQSWKGVAGPYEQYF. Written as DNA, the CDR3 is TGCGCCAGCAGCCAATCATGGAAGGGGGTAGCGGGACCCTACGAGCAGTACTTC.

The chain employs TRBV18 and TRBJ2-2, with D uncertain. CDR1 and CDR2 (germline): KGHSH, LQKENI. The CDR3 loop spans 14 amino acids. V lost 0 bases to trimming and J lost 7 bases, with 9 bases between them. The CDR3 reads CASSPPVVSGELFF. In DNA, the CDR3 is TGTGCCAGCTCACCACCGGTAGTAAGCGGGGAGCTGTTTTTT.